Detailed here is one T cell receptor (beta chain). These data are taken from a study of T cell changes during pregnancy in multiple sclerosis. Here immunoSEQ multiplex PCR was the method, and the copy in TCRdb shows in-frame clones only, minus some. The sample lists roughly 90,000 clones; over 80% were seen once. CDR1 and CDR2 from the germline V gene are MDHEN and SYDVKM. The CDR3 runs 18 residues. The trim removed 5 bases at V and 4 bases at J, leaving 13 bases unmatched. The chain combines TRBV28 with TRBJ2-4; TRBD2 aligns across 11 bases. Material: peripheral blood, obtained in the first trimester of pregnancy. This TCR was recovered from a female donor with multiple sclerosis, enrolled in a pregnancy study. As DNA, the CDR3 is TGTGCCAGCAGTCCGACCTTTAGCGGGGGGGCCGTGAAAAACATTCAGTACTTC. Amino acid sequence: CASSPTFSGGAVKNIQYF.